Listed here are 5 T cell receptor beta chains from one sample, sequenced in a study of radiation and T cells in renal cell carcinoma. The time point denotes: blood 2 weeks post-SBRT. As to treatment: 15 Gy SBRT to primary tumor, nephrectomy 4 weeks later. The protocol was immunoSEQ multiplex PCR, while the TCRdb copy is restricted to in-frame clones and leaves out a portion. Of tens of thousands of clones listed, around 78% are singletons. Sample: blood, taken from a patient whose treatment included radiotherapy and nephrectomy. The receptors derive from a man aged 60 to 75 with renal cell carcinoma.

The chain carries TRBV5-1 and TRBJ2-2; 12 bases agree with TRBD2. Trimming took 3 bases from V and 5 from J; bases not matched to a gene: 14. The CDR3 totals 19 residues. Germline V gene sequence: CDR1 SGHRS, CDR2 YFSETQ. The CDR3 DNA follows: TGCGCCAGCAGCTCCCCAAAGACTAGCGGGAGAACGTGGACCGGGGAGCTGTTTTTT. Translated, it gives CASSSPKTSGRTWTGELFF.

The rearrangement uses TRBV9 and TRBJ2-1; no reliable D call. Per germline, CDR1 SGDLS and CDR2 YYNGEE. The V end was cut by 0 bases, the J end by 3 bases, with 4 bases between. The CDR3 totals 13 residues. CDR3 residues: CASSVAGYNEQFF. The CDR3 bases are TGTGCCAGCAGCGTAGCAGGCTACAATGAGCAGTTCTTC. The complete variable domain, with remaining parts taken from reference TRBV9 and TRBJ2-1, reads DSGVTQTPKHLITATGQRVTLRCSPRSGDLSVYWYQQSLDQGLQFLIQYYNGEERAKGNILERFSAQQFPDLHSELNLSSLELGDSALYFCASSVAGYNEQFFGPGTRLTVL.

In the case of this clone: The same CDR3 is also encoded by other DNA sequences in this sample. The chain joins TRBV11-3 to TRBJ2-1, with TRBD2 identical over 7 bases. V was clipped by 5 bases and J by 1 base; unmatched bases: 5. Germline values: CDR1 SGHNT, CDR2 YENEEA. The length of the CDR3 is 15 residues. CDR3 nucleotide sequence: TGTGCCAGCAGCCCGGGGGGAAGTTCCTACAATGAGCAGTTCTTC. It codes for CASSPGGSSYNEQFF.

This clone was detected once. The V gene is TRBV6-1, the J gene TRBJ1-1; a weak D match, TRBD1 (5 bases). With 6 bases removed from V and 2 bases from J, the gap between germline ends came to 10 bases. This CDR3 is built from 13 residues. CDR1 is MNHNS and CDR2 is SASEGT in the germline V gene. CDR3: CASRPRENTEAFF. CDR3 in DNA: TGTGCCAGCAGACCCAGGGAAAACACTGAAGCTTTCTTT.

V is TRBV7-8 and J is TRBJ1-3; maybe TRBD1 (5 bases). Germline V gives CDR1 SGHVS, CDR2 FQNEAQ. The CDR3 spans 15 residues. Trimming stripped 5 bases from V and 12 bases from J, with 23 bases between. This CDR3 reads CASSPSRVAPWNIYF. CDR3 bases: TGTGCCAGCAGCCCAAGCAGGGTTGCCCCTTGGAACATATATTTT.